The 28 T cell receptor beta chains below were found in one sample sequenced in a study of blood T cell repertoires in COVID-19. Repertoires were generated with immunoSEQ multiplex PCR, while TCRdb's copy carries only in-frame clones and drops some. Of approximately 210,000 clones listed, about 83% are singletons. Sample: peripheral blood. The receptors here all came from a woman between 45 and 65 years old with active or convalescent COVID-19.

J is TRBJ2-2 and V is TRBV28; 7 bases are a match to TRBD2. The CDR3 covers 15 residues. V lost 6 bases and J lost 5; bases outside the gene matches: 9. The germline CDR1 and CDR2 sequences are MDHEN and SYDVKM. The CDR3 is CASRSSLADTGELFF. The CDR3 DNA sequence: TGTGCCAGCAGGAGCTCTCTAGCGGATACCGGGGAGCTGTTTTTT.

The J gene is TRBJ1-5, the V gene TRBV4-1; TRBD1 might be the D (5 bases). The germline CDR1 and CDR2 sequences are MGHRA and YSYEKL. There are 15 residues in the CDR3. The V and J ends lost 0 bases and 7 bases respectively, with 13 bases between them. As DNA, the CDR3 is TGCGCCAGCAGCCAAGATGGGGCGGGAGGGCAGCCCCAGCATTTT. It yields the protein CASSQDGAGGQPQHF.

The chain links TRBV6-5 to TRBJ2-7; the D is unclear. V was cut by 6 bases and J by 3 bases, with 6 bases left in between. The CDR3 runs to 11 residues. Per the germline V gene, CDR1 is MNHEY and CDR2 is SVGAGI. The CDR3 nucleotides read TGTGCCAGCAGCTTTTACTACGAGCAGTACTTC. Translated: CASSFYYEQYF.

V and J are TRBV7-9 and TRBJ2-3; TRBD2 agrees at 16 bases. Germline trimming cut 4 bases from V and 2 bases from J; bases unmatched to any gene: 9. This CDR3 spans 19 amino acids. CDR1 is SEHNR and CDR2 is FQNEAQ in the germline V gene (reference sequence). CDR3 coding DNA: TGTGCCAGCAGCTCTCCGGGACTAGCGGGGGGGCTCGACACAGATACGCAGTATTTT. Translating gives CASSSPGLAGGLDTDTQYF.

The genes are TRBV12-3 or TRBV12-4 and TRBJ1-1; possibly TRBD1 for D (6 bases). V gave up 5 bases and J gave up 6 bases, with 10 bases separating them. The CDR3 spans 12 residues. This CDR3 is CASSPTGSEAFF. CDR3 bases: TGTGCCAGCAGTCCCACAGGGTCTGAAGCTTTCTTT.

The V call is TRBV3-1 (or the pseudogene TRBV3-2), the J call TRBJ2-7; D is ambiguous. Trimming cost V 0 bases and J 0 bases, with 6 bases left between them. The CDR3 loop spans 14 amino acids. Germline assignment: CDR1 LGHDT and CDR2 YNNKEL (reference sequence). The CDR3 region is CASSQEAISYEQYF. CDR3 nucleotide sequence: TGTGCCAGCAGCCAAGAAGCCATCTCCTACGAGCAGTACTTC.

The rearrangement uses TRBV5-5 and TRBJ2-4; maybe TRBD1 (6 bases). Trimming left V 0 bases short and J 0 bases short, with 10 bases between. The CDR3 runs to 16 residues. CDR1 and CDR2 from the germline V gene are SGHKS and YYEKEE (reference sequence). CDR3 sequence: CASSLGTVLAKNIQYF. The DNA for the CDR3 is TGTGCCAGCAGCTTGGGGACAGTGCTAGCCAAAAACATTCAGTACTTC.

The V call is TRBV27, the J call TRBJ2-3; 9 bases map to TRBD2. Germline loops: CDR1 MNHEY, CDR2 SMNVEV (reference sequence). The ends lost 5 bases at V and 6 bases at J; junction bases unmatched: 6. CDR3 length: 14 amino acids. The CDR3 DNA reads as TGTGCCAGCAGTCCAGCGGGAGGATCGGATACGCAGTATTTT. Translating gives CASSPAGGSDTQYF.

The gene calls are TRBV5-1 and TRBJ1-1; TRBD1 matches 7 bases. The length of the CDR3 is 14 residues. The junction had 3 bases not matched to a gene; V was cut back by 0 bases and J by 4 bases. CDR1 and CDR2 (germline): SGHRS, YFSETQ. CDR3 in DNA: TGCGCCAGCAGCTTGGACAGGGGAGGCACTGAAGCTTTCTTT. Its translation is CASSLDRGGTEAFF.

Here the CDR3 DNA reads TGTGCCAGCAGCCAAGGGGACTTCACTGAAGCTTTCTTT. It is translated as CASSQGDFTEAFF. V usage is TRBV14 and J usage is TRBJ1-1; D is perhaps TRBD1 (5 bases). This CDR3 is built from 13 residues. From germline, CDR1 is SGHDN and CDR2 FVKESK. Trimming took 1 base from V and 4 from J, leaving 7 bases between them.

The V call is TRBV6-4, the J call TRBJ2-3; D not resolved. Germline-derived CDR1 and CDR2 are MRHNA and SNTAGT. Deletions cut 2 bases from V and 2 bases from J, with 5 bases between. CDR3 length: 13 amino acids. CDR3 sequence (DNA): TGTGCCAGCAGTGACGAGGTCACAGATACGCAGTATTTT. This sequence encodes CASSDEVTDTQYF.

The CDR3 DNA follows: TGTGCCAGTTCGGGACAGGGGTCATATAACTATGGCTACACCTTC. Amino acid sequence: CASSGQGSYNYGYTF. The chain joins TRBV28 to TRBJ1-2; 10 positions agree with TRBD1. Trimming took 9 bases from V and 1 from J; bases not matched to a gene: 8. Germline V gene lookup returns CDR1 MDHEN and CDR2 SYDVKM. There are 15 residues in the CDR3.

V is TRBV19 and J is TRBJ2-3; 10 bases line up with TRBD1. Trimming took 6 bases from V and 3 from J; bases not matched to a gene: 6. The CDR3 length is 15 residues. CDR1 and CDR2 (germline): LNHDA, SQIVND (reference sequence). CDR3 sequence reads: CASRSTGGATDTQYF. The CDR3 DNA reads TGTGCCAGTAGATCGACAGGGGGCGCGACAGATACGCAGTATTTT.

This sequence joins TRBV2 and TRBJ1-5, with D unclear. The CDR3 has 16 residues. V was pared by 4 bases and J by 0 bases, with 13 bases between. The germline V gene encodes CDR1 SNHLY and CDR2 FYNNEI. CDR3 sequence: CASSVDSYYSNQPQHF. CDR3 sequence (DNA): TGTGCCAGCAGTGTGGATAGCTATTATAGCAATCAGCCCCAGCATTTT.

The chain combines TRBV6-5 with TRBJ2-5, with 8 bases that match TRBD2. Losses at the gene ends were 2 bases for V and 2 bases for J; bases not matched to a gene: 4. The CDR3 sequence is 15 residues long. CDR1 and CDR2 (germline): MNHEY, SVGAGI. The CDR3 DNA sequence: TGTGCCAGCAGTTACGGCCGGGGGGGACAAGAGACCCAGTACTTC. Translated: CASSYGRGGQETQYF.

This clone was seen only once. The CDR3 protein is CASSYQTGDPYNEQFF. DNA for the CDR3: TGTGCCAGCAGTTACCAAACAGGGGACCCCTACAATGAGCAGTTCTTC. The chain uses TRBV6-5 and TRBJ2-1, with 7 bases lining up with TRBD1. J lost 2 bases, V lost 2 bases, and 6 bases had no gene match. The CDR3 runs 16 residues. Germline V CDR1 and CDR2: MNHEY, SVGAGI.

This clone was seen just once. The V gene is TRBV2, the J gene TRBJ1-5; 10 nucleotides line up with TRBD1. J lost 6 bases, V lost 4 bases, and 0 bases had no gene match. The CDR3 sequence is 13 residues long. CDR1 and CDR2 (germline): SNHLY, FYNNEI. Here the CDR3 reads CASSGTGGQPQHF. As DNA, the CDR3 is TGTGCCAGCAGTGGGACAGGGGGTCAGCCCCAGCATTTT.

In nucleotides, the CDR3 is TGCGCCAGCAGTGACACCGGGAAGGATGAAGCTTTCTTT. Its translation: CASSDTGKDEAFF. The chain is built from TRBV10-1 and TRBJ1-1, with no clear D. Between the trimmed V and J ends, which lost 3 bases and 7 bases, there was a span of 12 bases. Germline-derived CDR1 and CDR2 are WNHNN and SYGVQD (reference sequence). The CDR3 has 13 amino acids.

The chain links TRBV5-1 to TRBJ2-1, with D hard to call. V dropped 5 bases and J dropped 1 base, with 10 bases sitting between them. In germline, CDR1 is SGHRS, CDR2 YFSETQ. The CDR3 totals 14 residues. CDR3 amino acids: CASSDPGSYNEQFF. CDR3 bases: TGCGCCAGCAGTGACCCCGGGTCCTACAATGAGCAGTTCTTC.

The chain joins TRBV6-5 to TRBJ1-1; D is perhaps TRBD1 (5 bases). The CDR3 length is 13 residues. V lost 9 bases and J lost 0, with 11 bases in between. CDR1 MNHEY and CDR2 SVGAGI come from the germline V gene. CDR3 residues: CASLRGVNTEAFF. CDR3 in DNA: TGTGCCAGTTTAAGGGGTGTGAACACTGAAGCTTTCTTT.

V gene TRBV7-2 combines with J gene TRBJ1-1; D gene unclear. Deletions cut 1 base from V and 0 bases from J, with 12 bases between. The germline V gene has CDR1 SGHTA and CDR2 FQGNSA. The CDR3 is 16 residues long. The CDR3: CASSLVATTLNTEAFF. The CDR3 DNA reads TGTGCCAGCAGCTTAGTTGCGACGACACTGAACACTGAAGCTTTCTTT.

V and J are TRBV2 and TRBJ1-4; D unresolved. The CDR3 is 15 amino acids. V was pared by 2 bases and J by 10 bases, with 17 bases between. Germline V gene data show CDR1 as SNHLY and CDR2 as FYNNEI. The CDR3 sequence: CASSENPPPPGKLFF. Here the CDR3 DNA reads TGTGCCAGCAGTGAAAACCCCCCGCCGCCGGGAAAACTGTTTTTT.

The chain joins TRBV11-3 to TRBJ2-3; 11 bases map to TRBD2. With V trimmed by 5 bases and J by 4 bases, 2 bases remained unmatched. Germline V gene lookup returns CDR1 SGHNT and CDR2 YENEEA. The CDR3 length is 14 residues. CDR3: CASSPLAGADTQYF. For the CDR3, the DNA is TGTGCCAGCAGCCCACTAGCGGGAGCAGATACGCAGTATTTT.

V usage is TRBV6-5 and J usage is TRBJ1-1, with 7 bases lining up with TRBD1. Germline V gene sequence: CDR1 MNHEY, CDR2 SVGAGI. J lost 4 bases, V lost 6 bases, and 8 bases had no gene match. The CDR3 consists of 14 residues. The CDR3 DNA reads as TGTGCCAGCAGACAAGACAGGGCGGGCACTGAAGCTTTCTTT. Its protein is CASRQDRAGTEAFF.

The chain employs TRBV18 and TRBJ1-4; 8 positions agree with TRBD1. CDR1 and CDR2 (germline): KGHSH, LQKENI. The CDR3 is 16 residues long. Trimming at V came to 3 bases and at J to 5 bases, leaving 8 bases not matched to a gene. As DNA, the CDR3 is TGTGCCAGCTCACCCCCCCAGGGGGCCCGAAATGAAAAACTGTTTTTT. It is translated as CASSPPQGARNEKLFF.

This rearrangement joins TRBV2 to TRBJ2-5; D is possibly TRBD1 (5 bases). The length of the CDR3 is 13 residues. Germline lookup yields CDR1 SNHLY and CDR2 FYNNEI. The V and J ends lost 6 bases and 5 bases respectively, with 13 bases between them. The CDR3 region has the DNA TGTGCCAGCAGCGCAGGGTATCGTGAGACCCAGTACTTC. The encoded protein is CASSAGYRETQYF.

This chain links TRBV24-1 with TRBJ1-2, with D possibly TRBD1 on 5 matching bases. From germline, CDR1 is KGHDR and CDR2 SFDVKD. The CDR3 runs to 13 residues. Trimming shortened V by 7 bases and J by 8 bases, and 16 bases separated the two germline ends. CDR3 in amino acids: CATRHTGAWGYTF. The CDR3 region has the DNA TGTGCCACCAGGCACACAGGTGCGTGGGGCTACACCTTC.

The table lists this clone with a few counts. The rearrangement uses TRBV5-3 and TRBJ2-7, with 11 bases matching TRBD2. TRBV5-3 is classed as an ORF, of uncertain function. Trimming removed 2 bases from V and 2 bases from J; junction bases left unmatched: 15. The CDR3 runs to 19 residues. The CDR3 here is CARSFGGPSGRTPTYEQYF. CDR3 bases: TGTGCCAGAAGCTTCGGGGGGCCTAGCGGGAGGACCCCAACCTACGAGCAGTACTTC.